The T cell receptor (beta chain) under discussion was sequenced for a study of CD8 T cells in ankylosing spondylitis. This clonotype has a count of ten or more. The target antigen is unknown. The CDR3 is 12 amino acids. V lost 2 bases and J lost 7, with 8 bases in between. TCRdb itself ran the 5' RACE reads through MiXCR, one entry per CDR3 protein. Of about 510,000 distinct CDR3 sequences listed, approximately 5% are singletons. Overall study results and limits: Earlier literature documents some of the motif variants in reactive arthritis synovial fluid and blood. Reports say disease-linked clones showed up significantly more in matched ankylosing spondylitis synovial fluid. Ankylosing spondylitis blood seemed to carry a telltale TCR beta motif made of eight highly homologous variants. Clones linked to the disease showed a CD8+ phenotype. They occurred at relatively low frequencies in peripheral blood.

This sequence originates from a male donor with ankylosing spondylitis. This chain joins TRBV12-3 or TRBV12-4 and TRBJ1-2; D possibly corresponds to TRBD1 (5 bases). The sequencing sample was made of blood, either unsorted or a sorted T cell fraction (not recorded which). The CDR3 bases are TGTGCCAGCAGTTTATGGGGGTCTGGCTACACCTTC. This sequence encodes CASSLWGSGYTF.